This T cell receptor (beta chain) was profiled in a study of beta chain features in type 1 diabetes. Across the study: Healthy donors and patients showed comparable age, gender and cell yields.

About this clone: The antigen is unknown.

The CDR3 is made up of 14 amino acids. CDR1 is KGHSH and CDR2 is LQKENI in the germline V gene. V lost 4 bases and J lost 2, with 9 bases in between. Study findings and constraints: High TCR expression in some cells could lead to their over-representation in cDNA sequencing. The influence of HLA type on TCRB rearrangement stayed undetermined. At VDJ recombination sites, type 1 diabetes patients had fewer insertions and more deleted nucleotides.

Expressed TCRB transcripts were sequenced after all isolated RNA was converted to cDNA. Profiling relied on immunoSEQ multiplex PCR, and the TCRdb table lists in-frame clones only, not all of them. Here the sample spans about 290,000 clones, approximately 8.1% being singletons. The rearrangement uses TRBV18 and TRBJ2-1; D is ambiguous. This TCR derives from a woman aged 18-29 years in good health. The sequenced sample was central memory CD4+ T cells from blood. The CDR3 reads CASSQNLAYNEQFF. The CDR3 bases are TGTGCCAGCTCACAAAACCTAGCCTACAATGAGCAGTTCTTC.